These 14 T cell receptor beta chains came from one sample sequenced in a study of response to subunit inactivated influenza vaccine. TCRdb used MiXCR to reprocess the RT-PCR reads, holding one entry per CDR3 protein. This sample has about 500,000 distinct CDR3 sequences, with 10% to 15% found just once. Sequencing used PBMCs from blood, obtained 45 days after vaccination. These receptor sequences come from a man between 45 and 60 years old who received an inactivated influenza vaccine.

The table lists this clonotype with a few counts. V usage is TRBV20-1 and J usage is TRBJ1-5, with a tentative D call TRBD1 (5 bases). CDR1 is DFQATT and CDR2 is SNEGSKA in the germline V gene (reference sequence). This CDR3 region has 13 residues. The V gene lost 5 bases and the J gene lost 3 bases, with 11 bases spanning the gap. Here the CDR3 DNA reads TGCAGTGCTGCCCTGGGACTCAATCAGCCCCAGCATTTT. Translating it yields CSAALGLNQPQHF.

Only a few counts were recorded for this clonotype. The chain couples TRBV29-1 to TRBJ2-1; no definite D call. There are 11 residues in the CDR3. Germline lookup yields CDR1 SQVTM and CDR2 ANQGSEA. Trimming removed 4 bases at V and 6 bases at J, with 7 bases between. DNA for the CDR3: TGCAGCGTTGTATTCCTCAATGAGCAGTTCTTC. It translates to CSVVFLNEQFF.

This clonotype was seen at least ten times. The J gene is TRBJ2-1, the V gene TRBV20-1; no firm D call. Germline V gives CDR1 DFQATT, CDR2 SNEGSKA (reference sequence). Trimming shortened V by 0 bases and J by 9 bases, and 12 bases separated the two germline ends. The CDR3 loop spans 13 amino acids. CDR3 in DNA: TGCAGTGCTAGAGATTTGGGGTTCCCTGAGCAGTTCTTC. Translation gives CSARDLGFPEQFF.

Only a few counts were recorded for this clonotype. The chain uses TRBV6-5 and TRBJ2-1, with a tentative D call TRBD1 (5 bases). Deletions cut 0 bases from V and 2 bases from J, with 8 bases between. Looked up from germline, CDR1 is MNHEY and CDR2 is SVGAGI. CDR3 length: 15 residues. CDR3 DNA sequence: TGTGCCAGCAGTTACTCGGGGCCTACCTACAATGAGCAGTTCTTC. Encoded protein: CASSYSGPTYNEQFF.

A remark on this clonotype: Just one base apart from a much larger clone, this may be a read error. The genes are TRBV12-3 or TRBV12-4 and TRBJ1-2, with TRBD1 as a possible D gene (6 bases). Trimming stripped 4 bases from V and 3 bases from J, with 9 bases between. The CDR3 extends over 13 amino acids. This chain's CDR3 is CASSSDSYYGYTF. The CDR3 DNA is TGTGCCAGCAGTTCGGACAGTTACTATGGCTACACCTTC.

This clonotype was found many times. V gene TRBV20-1 combines with J gene TRBJ2-7, with 11 bases that match TRBD1. The germline V gene encodes CDR1 DFQATT and CDR2 SNEGSKA (reference sequence). V dropped 3 bases and J dropped 7; count of bases not matched to a gene: 11. The CDR3 totals 15 residues. The DNA of the CDR3 is TGCAGTGCTAGTGGGTTGGACAGGGGGCCTCGGGAGCAGTACTTC. As protein: CSASGLDRGPREQYF.

This clonotype came up a few times. The J gene is TRBJ2-1, the V gene TRBV4-3; unclear D gene. The V gene's germline CDR1 is LGHNA and CDR2 YSLEER. This CDR3 contains 12 residues. Trimming took 0 bases from V and 8 from J, leaving 5 bases between them. The CDR3 here is CASSQENDEQFF. The CDR3 DNA follows: TGCGCCAGCAGCCAAGAGAACGATGAGCAGTTCTTC.

The V gene is TRBV6-2 or TRBV6-3, the J gene TRBJ1-5; 8 bases fit TRBD1. The CDR3 is 16 residues long. The germline CDR1 and CDR2 sequences are MNHEY and SVGEGT. V was pared by 4 bases and J by 7 bases, with 12 bases of the junction left unmatched. As DNA, the CDR3 is TGTGCCAGCAGTTCCCCCCTCAGGGGGCAGAAACAGCCCCAGCATTTT. This gives the protein CASSSPLRGQKQPQHF.

The V gene is TRBV6-1, the J gene TRBJ2-3; TRBD2 matches at 7 bases. This CDR3 is built from 16 residues. Germline V gene lookup returns CDR1 MNHNS and CDR2 SASEGT. Trimming removed 6 bases from V and 1 base from J; junction bases left unmatched: 10. CDR3 residues: CASSRRAGERTDTQYF. In DNA form, the CDR3 reads TGTGCCAGCAGCCGACGGGCGGGGGAACGCACAGATACGCAGTATTTT.

This clonotype was observed a few times. The chain carries TRBV28 and TRBJ1-2; the match to TRBD1 covers 11 bases. Germline CDR1 MDHEN, CDR2 SYDVKM. Trimming cost V 3 bases and J 5 bases; bases outside gene matches: 14. The CDR3 extends over 18 amino acids. CDR3 amino acids: CASSFPGKGQGVLYGYTF. CDR3 coding DNA: TGTGCCAGCAGTTTTCCGGGGAAGGGACAGGGGGTCCTTTATGGCTACACCTTC.

The table lists this clonotype with a few counts. The CDR3 loop reads CASSSLAGGHEQYF. In nucleotides, the CDR3 is TGTGCCAGCAGCTCACTAGCGGGGGGCCACGAGCAGTACTTC. The V call is TRBV11-2, the J call TRBJ2-7; 12 bases are shared with TRBD2. The germline V gene encodes CDR1 SGHAT and CDR2 FQNNGV. V shed 4 bases and J 5 bases; nucleotides not matched to a gene: 3. This CDR3 has 14 amino acids.

This clonotype was counted only a few times. This chain connects TRBV5-6 to TRBJ2-7; 7 bases match TRBD2. CDR1 and CDR2 from the germline V gene are SGHDT and YYEEEE. This CDR3 has 14 residues. J gave up 5 bases and V 3 bases, and 8 bases lay outside the gene matches. CDR3 amino acids: CASSWGGFSDEQYF. The CDR3 DNA is TGTGCCAGCAGCTGGGGGGGGTTTTCGGACGAGCAGTACTTC.

A few counts support this clonotype. Here the CDR3 DNA reads TGTGCCAGCAGTTCAGGTACCCCGGGGGACAATGAGCAGTTCTTC. Protein: CASSSGTPGDNEQFF. The V and J genes are TRBV12-3 or TRBV12-4 and TRBJ2-1; TRBD2 is a possible D gene (6 bases). The CDR3 length is 15 residues. V was pared by 4 bases and J by 5 bases, with 15 bases between.

This clonotype showed up just a few times. In nucleotides, the CDR3 is TGCGCCAGCAGATGGGGAGTACAGGAATCCTACGAGCAGTACTTC. Translated: CASRWGVQESYEQYF. The chain couples TRBV4-1 to TRBJ2-7, with D perhaps being TRBD1 or TRBD2 (5 bases each). Germline CDR1 and CDR2: MGHRA and YSYEKL. Trimming pared 6 bases from V and 1 base from J, leaving 16 bases between. The CDR3 has 15 residues.